These T cell receptor beta chains were read from a single sample in a study of control samples from healthy donors and cancer patients. Sequencing used immunoSEQ multiplex PCR; TCRdb keeps in-frame clones, though not all of them. Of around 250,000 clones listed, approximately 80% are singletons. Sequences were obtained from PBMCs. Receptors were obtained from a woman in her sixties with lung cancer. Each CDR3 is given with its conserved first and last residue. The D gene is left open where the match is weak. Clone size is given for some rows only: seen once, a few or many times, or a class if the clone is expanded.

TGTGCCAGTAGTCAAGGAATCTATGGCTACACCTTC	CASSQGIYGYTF	TRBJ1-2	.	TRBV19	.
TGCGCCAGCAGCTTCAGGGTAAAGGACTATGGCTACACCTTC	CASSFRVKDYGYTF	TRBJ1-2	.	TRBV5-1	once
TGCGCCAGCAGCTTAATGGGGACTAGGGACAATGAGCAGTTCTTC	CASSLMGTRDNEQFF	TRBJ2-1	TRBD2	TRBV5-1	once
TGTGCCAGCAGTTCTGGAGCCCTAGCCAAAAACATTCAGTACTTC	CASSSGALAKNIQYF	TRBJ2-4	.	TRBV28	.
TGTGCCAGCATTAGGGGGGAGTCCCAGTTCTTC	CASIRGESQFF	TRBJ2-1	.	TRBV3-1/TRBV3-2	few
TGTGCCAGCAGTGAAATCCCGCAGGGAGGTGAAAAACTGTTTTTT	CASSEIPQGGEKLFF	TRBJ1-4	.	TRBV2	.
TGCGCCAGCAGCCGAACCGGGACAGCCTACGAGCAGTACTTC	CASSRTGTAYEQYF	TRBJ2-7	TRBD1	TRBV5-1	.
TGTGCCAGCAGCCAAGCTCCAGGCACTAGCTCTGGGGCCAACGTCCTGACTTTC	CASSQAPGTSSGANVLTF	TRBJ2-6	.	TRBV3-1/TRBV3-2	.
TGTGCCTGGAGTGTGGACAGGGCTGGCTACACCTTC	CAWSVDRAGYTF	TRBJ1-2	TRBD1	TRBV30	.
TGCGCCAGCAGCTTACGGGTGACTATGAACACTGAAGCTTTCTTT	CASSLRVTMNTEAFF	TRBJ1-1	.	TRBV5-1	.
TGTGCCAGCAGCCTCCTAGACAGCCATGGCTACACCTTC	CASSLLDSHGYTF	TRBJ1-2	.	TRBV3-1/TRBV3-2	.
TGTGCCAGCAGCCAAGAAGGGACAGTGAACACTGAAGCTTTCTTT	CASSQEGTVNTEAFF	TRBJ1-1	TRBD1	TRBV4-2	.
TGTGCCAGCAGCGGGGCCCGGGACAGGTCCTACGAGCAGTACTTC	CASSGARDRSYEQYF	TRBJ2-7	TRBD1	TRBV2	.
TGTGCCAGTAGTCACCAGGGTAGCACCGGGGAGCTGTTTTTT	CASSHQGSTGELFF	TRBJ2-2	.	TRBV19	.
TGTGCCAGCAGTTCCCCCCACAGGGGGAACACCGGGGAGCTGTTTTTT	CASSSPHRGNTGELFF	TRBJ2-2	TRBD1	TRBV28	once
TGTGCCAGCAGTCCACACCTAGCGGGAGGGGGGGATACGCAGTATTTT	CASSPHLAGGGDTQYF	TRBJ2-3	TRBD2	TRBV28	.
TGTGCCAGCGGGACAGATTTCAATCAGCCCCAGCATTTT	CASGTDFNQPQHF	TRBJ1-5	TRBD1	TRBV2	.
TGTGCCATCAGTGAGAGCAGGAACACTGAAGCTTTCTTT	CAISESRNTEAFF	TRBJ1-1	.	TRBV10-3	.
TGTGCCAGCAGTTTGGTGACGCAGGGGGCAAGAGAGCAGTACTTC	CASSLVTQGAREQYF	TRBJ2-7	TRBD1	TRBV28	.
TGTGCCAGCAGCCTAAGCCGGACCCTTAGCAATCAGCCCCAGCATTTT	CASSLSRTLSNQPQHF	TRBJ1-5	.	TRBV7-8	.
TGTGCCAGCACGAGGGGCGAGGGCAATCAGCCCCAGCATTTT	CASTRGEGNQPQHF	TRBJ1-5	.	TRBV6-5	.
TGTGCCAGCAGTTATCGAGGGGCCGGGGAGCTGTTTTTT	CASSYRGAGELFF	TRBJ2-2	.	TRBV6-5	.
TGTGCCAGCAGAGACAGGGGTGAAAAACTGTTTTTT	CASRDRGEKLFF	TRBJ1-4	TRBD1	TRBV28	.
TGTGCCAGCAGCTACGTGGCGGGGGGGAACACAGATACGCAGTATTTT	CASSYVAGGNTDTQYF	TRBJ2-3	TRBD2	TRBV3-1/TRBV3-2	.
TGCGCCAGCAGGACTAGCGGGGGGCTCACAGATACGCAGTATTTT	CASRTSGGLTDTQYF	TRBJ2-3	TRBD2	TRBV5-1	.
TGTGCCAGCTCACCCTCTCGGACAGGCGGCGCAGATACGCAGTATTTT	CASSPSRTGGADTQYF	TRBJ2-3	TRBD1	TRBV18	few
TGTGCCAGCAGCCAAGAAACGCTAGCGGGAGTAGCTTCGGTGACTTACAATGAGCAGTTCTTC	CASSQETLAGVASVTYNEQFF	TRBJ2-1	TRBD2	TRBV4-2	.
TGTGCCAGCAGTTCGGAGGGGGCGGGCACAGATACGCAGTATTTT	CASSSEGAGTDTQYF	TRBJ2-3	.	TRBV11-2	once
TGTGCCAGCAGATACGGTGACTATGGCTACACCTTC	CASRYGDYGYTF	TRBJ1-2	.	TRBV25-1	few
TGCGCCAGCAGCTTGGGTTTTTTGAGCTCTGGAAACACCATATATTTT	CASSLGFLSSGNTIYF	TRBJ1-3	.	TRBV5-1	.
TGCGCCAGTCGTTGGGGTTGGGATACGCAGTATTTT	CASRWGWDTQYF	TRBJ2-3	.	TRBV5-1	.
TGTGCCAGCAGCTTGGTACAGAATGGCTACACCTTC	CASSLVQNGYTF	TRBJ1-2	.	TRBV5-6	.
TGTGCCAGCAGCTTACTGCGACAAGAGACCCAGTACTTC	CASSLLRQETQYF	TRBJ2-5	.	TRBV7-2	.
TGTGCCAGCAGCTCCGACAGGGGGATGAACACTGAAGCTTTCTTT	CASSSDRGMNTEAFF	TRBJ1-1	TRBD1	TRBV5-4	.
TGTGCCAGCACCCAGGGTTACTCTAATTCACCCCTCCACTTT	CASTQGYSNSPLHF	TRBJ1-6	.	TRBV2	.
TGTGCCAGCAGTAAACAGGGTTACGAGCAGTACTTC	CASSKQGYEQYF	TRBJ2-7	.	TRBV6-5	.
TGTGCCAGCTCACCAGGGCAGCTCTCTGGAAACACCATATATTTT	CASSPGQLSGNTIYF	TRBJ1-3	.	TRBV18	few
TGCAGTGCTAGTGAGGCAGGGTTGAACACTGAAGCTTTCTTT	CSASEAGLNTEAFF	TRBJ1-1	.	TRBV20-1	.
TGCGCCAGCAGCCTAGGCGGATCGAGCTCCTACGAGCAGTACTTC	CASSLGGSSSYEQYF	TRBJ2-7	.	TRBV5-1	.
TGTGCCTGGAGCCAGGGGAGCAATCAGCCCCAGCATTTT	CAWSQGSNQPQHF	TRBJ1-5	.	TRBV30	.
TGTGCCAGTAAAGAGCGGGGGCTCCAAGAGACCCAGTACTTC	CASKERGLQETQYF	TRBJ2-5	TRBD2	TRBV19	.
TGTGCCAGCAGCCAACGAATGGCCGGGAACACCGGGGAGCTGTTTTTT	CASSQRMAGNTGELFF	TRBJ2-2	.	TRBV5-8	once
TGTGCCAGCAGCCATGACAGGGGGTATGGCTACACCTTC	CASSHDRGYGYTF	TRBJ1-2	TRBD1	TRBV6-5	.
TGCAGCGCCCGGACAGGGCATGGCTACACCTTC	CSARTGHGYTF	TRBJ1-2	TRBD1	TRBV29-1	.
TGTGCCAGCAGCTTACCCGGGGGGAGAGAGCAGTACTTC	CASSLPGGREQYF	TRBJ2-7	TRBD2	TRBV11-2	.
TGTGCCAGCAGTTTAATGGGGGCCGGGGAGCTGTTTTTT	CASSLMGAGELFF	TRBJ2-2	.	TRBV12-3/TRBV12-4	.
TGTGCCAGCCAACGCGTCTTAGGGGCCTCCTACGAGCAGTACTTC	CASQRVLGASYEQYF	TRBJ2-7	.	TRBV21-1	.
TGTGCCAGCAGCTTAGGTGGACAGGCCAATTCACCCCTCCACTTT	CASSLGGQANSPLHF	TRBJ1-6	TRBD1	TRBV11-2	.
TGTGCCAGCGGCCGGGACAGCTCCTACGAGCAGTACTTC	CASGRDSSYEQYF	TRBJ2-7	TRBD1	TRBV5-6	.
TGTGCCAGCAGCCGTACAGGGAGCCACAATGAGCAGTTCTTC	CASSRTGSHNEQFF	TRBJ2-1	.	TRBV5-5	.
TGTGCCAGCAGCTTAACTGGGGGAGGAAACACCATATATTTT	CASSLTGGGNTIYF	TRBJ1-3	.	TRBV7-3	.
TGTGCCAGTAGTATAGGCCCGGACTCTTCTCCCTACACCTTC	CASSIGPDSSPYTF	TRBJ1-2	.	TRBV19	.
TGCGCCAGCAGCTGGGAAACAGAGGCCGGGGAGCTGTTTTTT	CASSWETEAGELFF	TRBJ2-2	.	TRBV5-1	.
TGTGCCAGCAGCTTGTGGCAGAGCACAGGGTATGTAGACGAGCAGTACTTC	CASSLWQSTGYVDEQYF	TRBJ2-7	.	TRBV7-9	.
TGTGCCTGGAGTTTAACCGGGACTAGTTTGGCCGAGCAGTTCTTC	CAWSLTGTSLAEQFF	TRBJ2-1	TRBD2	TRBV30	.
TGTGCCAGCAGACTAGCGGGAGCGATAAATACGCAGTATTTT	CASRLAGAINTQYF	TRBJ2-3	TRBD2	TRBV28	.
TGTGCCAGCATTATAGACTCTGGAAACACCATATATTTT	CASIIDSGNTIYF	TRBJ1-3	.	TRBV2	.
TGCGCCAGCAGCTTAACGGGGCGAGGGAACACTGAAGCTTTCTTT	CASSLTGRGNTEAFF	TRBJ1-1	.	TRBV5-1	.
TGTGCCAGCAGCTACCAATTTGAAGCTTTCTTT	CASSYQFEAFF	TRBJ1-1	.	TRBV7-2	.